These T cell receptor beta chains were read from a single sample in a study of blood T cell repertoires in COVID-19. Generated by immunoSEQ multiplex PCR, the TCRdb table keeps only in-frame clones and is missing some. The sample shows 200,000 to 300,000 clones, around nine tenths of them seen only once. The specimen sequenced was peripheral blood. These receptors were collected from an older woman with COVID-19, enrolled during active disease. The CDR3 runs from the conserved cysteine through the conserved F or W. A D gene is named only where the DNA matches it firmly. The size of a clone is reported for some rows only, either as once, few or many, or as a class for expanded clones.

>TRBV6-2/TRBV6-3|TRBD2|NA|TRBJ2-2
TGTGCCAGCAGTCCCGGACTAGCGGAGAACACCGGGGAGCTGTTTTTT
CASSPGLAENTGELFF
>TRBV20-1|NA|NA|TRBJ2-3
TGCAGTGCTAGTCTTCGGCGAGGCGGGACAGATACGCAGTATTTT
CSASLRRGGTDTQYF
>TRBV9|TRBD2|NA|TRBJ2-1
TGTGCCAGCAGCGTAGATGCGGGAGTAAATTGGGGGTCCTACAATGAGCAGTTCTTC
CASSVDAGVNWGSYNEQFF
>TRBV15|NA|NA|TRBJ1-1
TGTGCCACCAGCGGCAGAATGAACACTGAAGCTTTCTTT
CATSGRMNTEAFF
>TRBV6-5|TRBD1|NA|TRBJ1-2
TGTGCCAGCAGTTACTCGAGACAGGGAAATGGCTACACCTTC
CASSYSRQGNGYTF
>TRBV7-9|TRBD1|NA|TRBJ1-5
TGTGCCAGCAGCTCAGACCGGACAGGGGGCGTATTTAGCAATCAGCCCCAGCATTTT
CASSSDRTGGVFSNQPQHF
>TRBV19|TRBD1|NA|TRBJ1-1
TGTGCCAGTAGTATAGCCAGGGGGCGGACTGAAGCTTTCTTT
CASSIARGRTEAFF
>TRBV5-8|TRBD1|once|TRBJ2-2
TGTGCCAGCAGCTGGGGACAGTTTTACACCGGGGAGCTGTTTTTT
CASSWGQFYTGELFF
>TRBV2|NA|once|TRBJ2-3
TGTGCCAGCAGCTACCGTGGCGGGAGCACAGATACGCAGTATTTT
CASSYRGGSTDTQYF
>TRBV3-1/TRBV3-2|NA|once|TRBJ1-1
TGTGCCAGCAGCCAAGGGACAGCCACTGAAGCTTTCTTT
CASSQGTATEAFF
>TRBV28|NA|NA|TRBJ1-2
TGTGCCAGCAGCGACCACGGGGGTTCGGGTGGCTACACCTTC
CASSDHGGSGGYTF
>TRBV19|TRBD1|NA|TRBJ1-1
TGTGCCAGCGACAGGGGAACGAGCACTGAAGCTTTCTTT
CASDRGTSTEAFF
>TRBV18|NA|NA|TRBJ2-7
TGTGCCAGCTCACCGGAGTCCTACGAGCAGTACTTC
CASSPESYEQYF
>TRBV27|TRBD1|NA|TRBJ1-1
TGTGCCAGCAGGACAGGGGGCAGGACTGAAGCTTTCTTT
CASRTGGRTEAFF
>TRBV12-3/TRBV12-4|TRBD1|NA|TRBJ2-5
TGTGCCAGCAGCCTCGGACAGGACGGGACCCAGTACTTC
CASSLGQDGTQYF
>TRBV5-1|NA|NA|TRBJ1-2
TGCGCCAGCAGCTTGAACGGAATAGCCTATGGCTACACCTTC
CASSLNGIAYGYTF
>TRBV5-1|NA|NA|TRBJ2-5
TGCGCCAGCAGCGCACTGGAGGTTTGGGAGACCCAGTACTTC
CASSALEVWETQYF
>TRBV30|TRBD2|NA|TRBJ2-1
TGTGCCTGGAAAAGACTAGCGGGAGGAGGGGGTTCCTACAATGAGCAGTTCTTC
CAWKRLAGGGGSYNEQFF
>TRBV12-3/TRBV12-4|NA|few|TRBJ1-4
TGTGCCAGCGGCGTTTCGAGGGAAAAACTGTTTTTT
CASGVSREKLFF
>TRBV27|NA|NA|TRBJ2-7
TGTGCCACCCCTGGGAGATACGAGCAGTACTTC
CATPGRYEQYF
>TRBV7-8|TRBD2|NA|TRBJ2-2
TGTGCCAGCAGCCTTCACCCGGGACTAGCCCATGACACCGGGGAGCTGTTTTTT
CASSLHPGLAHDTGELFF
>TRBV3-1/TRBV3-2|TRBD2|NA|TRBJ2-1
TGTGCCAGCAGCCACCCAGGGGCGGGAGGTACTGAGCAGTTCTTC
CASSHPGAGGTEQFF
>TRBV5-1|NA|NA|TRBJ2-2
TGCGCCAGCAGCTCGACTAGTATCACCGGGGAGCTGTTTTTT
CASSSTSITGELFF
>TRBV15|NA|NA|TRBJ2-7
TGTGCCACCAGCCTCGAGGCGGATCTCTCCTACGAGCAGTACTTC
CATSLEADLSYEQYF
>TRBV18|TRBD1|NA|TRBJ1-1
TGTGCCAGCTCACTACGGGACAGCGGCACTGAAGCTTTCTTT
CASSLRDSGTEAFF
>TRBV28|TRBD2|NA|TRBJ2-1
TGTGCCAGCAGCCGGACTAGCGGGAGGACCTACAATGAGCAGTTCTTC
CASSRTSGRTYNEQFF
>TRBV18|NA|few|TRBJ1-2
TGTGCCAGCTCACCAAAGGGAGATGAAGGCTACACCTTC
CASSPKGDEGYTF
>TRBV6-2/TRBV6-3|NA|NA|TRBJ2-5
TGTGCCAGCAGTTACGTCCGGGAGACCCAGTACTTC
CASSYVRETQYF
>TRBV3-1/TRBV3-2|TRBD1|NA|TRBJ1-2
TGTGCCAGCAGCCATCCAGACAGGGGATCCTATGGCTACACCTTC
CASSHPDRGSYGYTF
>TRBV5-4|TRBD2|few|TRBJ2-7
TGTGCCAGCAGCTTCGGACTAGCGGGCCAGTACGAGCAGTACTTC
CASSFGLAGQYEQYF
>TRBV28|NA|NA|TRBJ2-5
TGTGCCAGCAGTCCCTGGGGGGGGCGCAGAGAGACCCAGTACTTC
CASSPWGGRRETQYF
>TRBV6-5|TRBD1|NA|TRBJ1-1
TGTGCCAGCAGTTACTCGGGACAGTCGGGTGGCACTGAAGCTTTCTTT
CASSYSGQSGGTEAFF
>TRBV28|NA|NA|TRBJ1-1
TGTGCCAGCAGTCAGAACAGGGTTGAAGCTTTCTTT
CASSQNRVEAFF
>TRBV27|TRBD1|NA|TRBJ1-2
TGTGCCAGCAGAACCTCCGGGACAGGGGGAGGCTACACCTTC
CASRTSGTGGGYTF
>TRBV5-1|TRBD1|NA|TRBJ1-1
TGCGCCAGCAGCCAGACAGGGGGCGCGACTGAAGCTTTCTTT
CASSQTGGATEAFF
>TRBV7-3|TRBD2|NA|TRBJ2-7
TGTGCCAGCAGGTTGGGTGGCGGGAGTATCTACGAGCAGTACTTC
CASRLGGGSIYEQYF
>TRBV5-1|NA|NA|TRBJ2-6
TGCGCCAGCAGCTTGGGGGGCCGGGCGTCTGGGGCCAACGTCCTGACTTTC
CASSLGGRASGANVLTF
>TRBV24-1|TRBD1|NA|TRBJ1-1
TGTGCCACCAGGGGGACAGGAACTATGAACACTGAAGCTTTCTTT
CATRGTGTMNTEAFF
>TRBV30|NA|NA|TRBJ2-7
TGTGCCTGGTGTAGGGAGTCCTCCTACGAGCAGTACTTC
CAWCRESSYEQYF
>TRBV28|TRBD1|few|TRBJ1-5
TGTGCCAGCAGTCCTACCCGGGACAGAAGATATCAGCCCCAGCATTTT
CASSPTRDRRYQPQHF
>TRBV28|NA|once|TRBJ1-5
TGTGCCAGCAGTTTACTGATCGGGCGAAGGACTCCCTATGAGCCCCAGCATTTT
CASSLLIGRRTPYEPQHF
>TRBV20-1|TRBD2|NA|TRBJ2-1
TGCAGTGCTAGTAAGCGCGGGAGGCCTTGGGATGAGCAGTTCTTC
CSASKRGRPWDEQFF
>TRBV24-1|TRBD2|NA|TRBJ2-1
TGTGCCACCAGTGATCGGACTAGCGGGCCTCACAATGAGCAGTTCTTC
CATSDRTSGPHNEQFF
>TRBV27|TRBD1|NA|TRBJ2-7
TGTGCCAGTCGGACAGGGGGCTACGAGCAGTACTTC
CASRTGGYEQYF
>TRBV6-6|NA|NA|TRBJ1-3
TGTGCCAGCAGTTACACAGTTACCTCTGGAAACACCATATATTTT
CASSYTVTSGNTIYF
>TRBV20-1|TRBD2|NA|TRBJ2-7
TGCAGTGCTAGTATGTACCGGGAGGACGTTTACTTC
CSASMYREDVYF
>TRBV3-1/TRBV3-2|TRBD1|NA|TRBJ1-1
TGTGCCAGCAGCCTCGGGACAGCTGAAGCTTTCTTT
CASSLGTAEAFF
>TRBV11-1|NA|few|TRBJ2-3
TGTGCCAGCAGCTTAGTGGTGGCTAGCGGCACAGATACGCAGTATTTT
CASSLVVASGTDTQYF
>TRBV6-5|TRBD1|NA|TRBJ1-2
TGTGCCAACCTCGGACAGGGTGGAGGCTACACCTTC
CANLGQGGGYTF
>TRBV6-5|NA|NA|TRBJ2-1
TGTGCCAGCAGCCAAACCTGGGAGGTCTACAATGAGCAGTTCTTC
CASSQTWEVYNEQFF
>TRBV6-2/TRBV6-3|TRBD1|NA|TRBJ1-4
TGTGCCAGCAGCGCCGACAGGGGTAGTGGCGAAAAACTGTTTTTT
CASSADRGSGEKLFF
>TRBV9|TRBD1|NA|TRBJ1-1
TGTGCCAGCAGCGTAGGTCTATGGGACAGAGCACCGAACACTGAAGCTTTCTTT
CASSVGLWDRAPNTEAFF
>TRBV3-1/TRBV3-2|NA|NA|TRBJ1-1
TGTGCCAGCAGCCCGGGACACTACTGGAACACTGAAGCTTTCTTT
CASSPGHYWNTEAFF
>TRBV5-1|NA|NA|TRBJ2-5
TGCGCCAGCAGCGAATTAGGGGTGTCCAGGGAGACCCAGTACTTC
CASSELGVSRETQYF
>TRBV4-2|NA|NA|TRBJ2-7
TGTGCCAGCAGCCGGGGAGGGGTTGGACTAGAGGGGGGGTACGAGCAGTACTTC
CASSRGGVGLEGGYEQYF
>TRBV18|NA|few|TRBJ2-3
TGTGCCAGCTCACGACCGGGGGCTTTGGATGATACGCAGTATTTT
CASSRPGALDDTQYF
>TRBV24-1|NA|NA|TRBJ1-2
TGTGCCACCAGTACCGGCGGAACACCTAATGGCTACACCTTC
CATSTGGTPNGYTF
>TRBV11-3|TRBD1|NA|TRBJ2-7
TGTGCCAGCAGCCTAGGACAGACAGGGTCCTACGAGCAGTACTTC
CASSLGQTGSYEQYF
>TRBV11-2|TRBD1|NA|TRBJ2-7
TGTGCCAGCAGCTTGGGACAGTCCTACGAGCAGTACTTC
CASSLGQSYEQYF
>TRBV10-3|NA|NA|TRBJ1-5
TGTGCCATCAGTGACCCCGGAACGGGGATTCAGCCCCAGCATTTT
CAISDPGTGIQPQHF